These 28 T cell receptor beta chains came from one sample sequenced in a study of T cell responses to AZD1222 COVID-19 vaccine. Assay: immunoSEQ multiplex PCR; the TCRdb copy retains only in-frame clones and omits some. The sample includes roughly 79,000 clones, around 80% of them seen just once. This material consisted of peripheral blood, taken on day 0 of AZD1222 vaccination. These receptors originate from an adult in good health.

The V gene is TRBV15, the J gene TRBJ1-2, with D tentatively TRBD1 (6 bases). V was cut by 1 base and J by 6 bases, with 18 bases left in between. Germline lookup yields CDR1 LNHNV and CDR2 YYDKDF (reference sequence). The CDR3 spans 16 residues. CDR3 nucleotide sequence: TGTGCCACCAGCAGAGTACACAACACAGGGCTCGATGGCTACACCTTC. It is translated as CATSRVHNTGLDGYTF. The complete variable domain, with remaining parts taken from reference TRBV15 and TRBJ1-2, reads DAMVIQNPRYQVTQFGKPVTLSCSQTLNHNVMYWYQQKSSQAPKLLFHYYDKDFNNEADTPDNFQSRRPNTSFCFLDIRSPGLGDTAMYLCATSRVHNTGLDGYTFGSGTRLTVV.

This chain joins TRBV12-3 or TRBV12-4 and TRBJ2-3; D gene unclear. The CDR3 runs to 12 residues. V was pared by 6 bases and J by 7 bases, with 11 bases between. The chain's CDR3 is CASSASQNTQYF. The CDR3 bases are TGTGCCAGCAGCGCCTCTCAAAATACGCAGTATTTT.

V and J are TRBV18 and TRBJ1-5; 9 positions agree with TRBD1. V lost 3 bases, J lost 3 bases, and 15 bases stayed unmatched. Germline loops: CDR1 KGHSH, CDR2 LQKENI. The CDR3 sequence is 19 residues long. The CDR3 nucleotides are TGTGCCAGCTCACCCGAAAGCACCGGGACAGGGACCTCCAATCAGCCCCAGCATTTT. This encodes CASSPESTGTGTSNQPQHF. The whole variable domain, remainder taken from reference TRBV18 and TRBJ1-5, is NAGVMQNPRHLVRRRGQEARLRCSPMKGHSHVYWYRQLPEEGLKFMVYLQKENIIDESGMPKERFSAEFPKEGPSILRIQQVVRGDSAAYFCASSPESTGTGTSNQPQHFGDGTRLSIL.

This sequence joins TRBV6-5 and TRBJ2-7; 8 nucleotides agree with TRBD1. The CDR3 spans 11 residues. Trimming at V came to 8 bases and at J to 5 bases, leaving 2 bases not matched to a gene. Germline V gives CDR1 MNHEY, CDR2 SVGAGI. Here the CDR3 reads CASVTGDEQYF. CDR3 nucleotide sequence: TGTGCCAGCGTGACAGGGGACGAGCAGTACTTC.

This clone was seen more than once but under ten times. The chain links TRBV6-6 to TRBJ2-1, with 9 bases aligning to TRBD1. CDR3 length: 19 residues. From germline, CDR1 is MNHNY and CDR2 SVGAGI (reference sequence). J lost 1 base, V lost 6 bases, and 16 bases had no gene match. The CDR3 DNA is TGTGCCAGCAGCTATCATCCGGGACAGGGTGATGTGTCCTACAATGAGCAGTTCTTC. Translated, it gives CASSYHPGQGDVSYNEQFF.

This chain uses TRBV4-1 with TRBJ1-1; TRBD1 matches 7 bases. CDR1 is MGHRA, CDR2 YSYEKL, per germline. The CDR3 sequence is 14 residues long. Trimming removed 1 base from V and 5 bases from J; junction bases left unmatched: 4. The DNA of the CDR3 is TGCGCCAGCAGCCAAGTCGCAGGGGGAACTGAAGCTTTCTTT. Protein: CASSQVAGGTEAFF.

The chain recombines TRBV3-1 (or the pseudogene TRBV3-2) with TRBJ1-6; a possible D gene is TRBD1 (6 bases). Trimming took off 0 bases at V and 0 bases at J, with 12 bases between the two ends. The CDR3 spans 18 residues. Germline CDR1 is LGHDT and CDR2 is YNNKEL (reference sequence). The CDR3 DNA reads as TGTGCCAGCAGCCAAGATGGGGGCGGGAGCTCCTATAATTCACCCCTCCACTTT. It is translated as CASSQDGGGSSYNSPLHF.

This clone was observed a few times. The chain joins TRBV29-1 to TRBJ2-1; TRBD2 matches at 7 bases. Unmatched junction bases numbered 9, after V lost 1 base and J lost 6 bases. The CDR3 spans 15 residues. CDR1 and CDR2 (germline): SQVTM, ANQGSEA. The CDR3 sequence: CSVEGVAGVGNEQFF. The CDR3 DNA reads TGCAGCGTTGAAGGTGTCGCGGGAGTGGGCAATGAGCAGTTCTTC.

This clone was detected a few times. The CDR3 sequence: CASSLEGGGTGELFF. The CDR3 DNA is TGTGCCAGCAGCTTGGAGGGTGGCGGCACCGGGGAGCTGTTTTTT. The rearrangement links TRBV5-5 to TRBJ2-2; D unresolved. Germline loops: CDR1 SGHKS, CDR2 YYEKEE (reference sequence). This CDR3 region has 15 residues. V gave up 0 bases and J gave up 4 bases, with 10 bases separating them.

The CDR3 DNA is TGTGCCAGCCGCTTAGCCTCCCGTCGGACAGATACGCAGTATTTT. This encodes CASRLASRRTDTQYF. The chain employs TRBV28 and TRBJ2-3; D ambiguous. The germline gives CDR1 MDHEN, CDR2 SYDVKM. Trimming took 8 bases from V and 3 from J, leaving 18 bases between them. The CDR3 has 15 amino acids.

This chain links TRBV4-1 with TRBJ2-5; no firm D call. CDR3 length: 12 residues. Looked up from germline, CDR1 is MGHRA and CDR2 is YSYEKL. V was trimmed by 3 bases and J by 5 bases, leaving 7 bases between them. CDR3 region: CASSQYPETQYF. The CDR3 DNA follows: TGCGCCAGCAGCCAGTACCCCGAGACCCAGTACTTC.

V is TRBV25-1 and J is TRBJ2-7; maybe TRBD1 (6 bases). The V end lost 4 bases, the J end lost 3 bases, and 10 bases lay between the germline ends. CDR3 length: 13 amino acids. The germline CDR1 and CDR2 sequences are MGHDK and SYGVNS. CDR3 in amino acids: CASSAGHNYEQYF. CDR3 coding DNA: TGTGCCAGCAGTGCGGGACACAACTACGAGCAGTACTTC.

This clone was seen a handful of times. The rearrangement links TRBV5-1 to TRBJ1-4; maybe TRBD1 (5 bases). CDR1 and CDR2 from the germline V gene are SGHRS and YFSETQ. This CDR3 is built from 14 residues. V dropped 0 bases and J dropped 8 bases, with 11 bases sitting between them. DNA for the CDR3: TGCGCCAGCAGCTTGGGCCAGGGTGACGAAAAACTGTTTTTT. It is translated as CASSLGQGDEKLFF.

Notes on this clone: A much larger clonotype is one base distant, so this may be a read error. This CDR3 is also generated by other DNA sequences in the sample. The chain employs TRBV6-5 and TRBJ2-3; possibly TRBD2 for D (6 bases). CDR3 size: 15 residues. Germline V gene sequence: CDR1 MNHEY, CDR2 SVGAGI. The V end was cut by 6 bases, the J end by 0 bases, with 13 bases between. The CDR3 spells CASRNSGASTDTQYF. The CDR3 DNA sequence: TGTGCCAGCAGGAATAGCGGAGCTAGCACAGATACGCAGTATTTT.

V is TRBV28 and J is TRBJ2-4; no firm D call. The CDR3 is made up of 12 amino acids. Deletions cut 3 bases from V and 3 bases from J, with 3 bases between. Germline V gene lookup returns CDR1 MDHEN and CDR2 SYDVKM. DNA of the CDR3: TGTGCCAGCAGTTTGTTCAAAAACATTCAGTACTTC. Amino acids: CASSLFKNIQYF.

This CDR3 is CASSQRLAGEDWAYEQYF. DNA of the CDR3: TGCGCCAGCAGCCAAAGACTAGCGGGAGAAGATTGGGCCTACGAGCAGTACTTC. V and J are TRBV4-3 and TRBJ2-7; 12 bases are a match to TRBD2. In germline, CDR1 is LGHNA, CDR2 YSLEER. This CDR3 contains 18 residues. The trim removed 2 bases at V and 2 bases at J, leaving 10 bases unmatched.

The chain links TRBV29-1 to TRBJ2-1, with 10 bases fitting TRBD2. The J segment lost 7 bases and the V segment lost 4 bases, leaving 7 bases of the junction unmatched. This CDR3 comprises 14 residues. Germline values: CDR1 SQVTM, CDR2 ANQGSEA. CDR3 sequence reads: CSVVLLAGPNEQFF. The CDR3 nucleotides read TGCAGCGTTGTCCTACTAGCGGGACCGAATGAGCAGTTCTTC.

In DNA, the CDR3 is TGCAGTGCTAGTCGACTAGCGGGAGGGCACGGTGAGCAGTTCTTC. Translating gives CSASRLAGGHGEQFF. V and J are TRBV20-1 and TRBJ2-1; 14 bases align to TRBD2. This CDR3 has 15 residues. V lost 3 bases, J lost 9 bases, and 7 bases stayed unmatched. Looked up from germline, CDR1 is DFQATT and CDR2 is SNEGSKA (reference sequence).

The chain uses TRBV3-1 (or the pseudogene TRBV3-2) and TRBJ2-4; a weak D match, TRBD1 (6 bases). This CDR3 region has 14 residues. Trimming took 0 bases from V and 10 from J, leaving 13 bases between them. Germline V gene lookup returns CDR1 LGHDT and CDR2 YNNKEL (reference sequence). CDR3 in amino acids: CASSQDQGQGIQYF. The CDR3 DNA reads TGTGCCAGCAGCCAAGATCAGGGGCAGGGGATTCAGTACTTC.

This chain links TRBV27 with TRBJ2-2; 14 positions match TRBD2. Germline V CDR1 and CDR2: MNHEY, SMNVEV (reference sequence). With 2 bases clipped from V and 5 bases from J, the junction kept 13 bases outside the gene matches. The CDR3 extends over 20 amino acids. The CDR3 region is CASSLRGLAGVGRRTGELFF. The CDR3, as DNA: TGTGCCAGCAGTTTAAGGGGACTAGCGGGAGTCGGTCGTAGAACCGGGGAGCTGTTTTTT.

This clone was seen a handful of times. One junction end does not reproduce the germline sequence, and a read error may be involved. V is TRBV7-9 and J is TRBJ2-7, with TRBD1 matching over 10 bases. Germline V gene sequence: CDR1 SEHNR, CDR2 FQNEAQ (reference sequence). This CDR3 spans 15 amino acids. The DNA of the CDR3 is TGTGCCAGCAGCTTAGAGGGACAGGGGTCCTCCGAGCAGTACTTC. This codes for CASSLEGQGSSEQYF.

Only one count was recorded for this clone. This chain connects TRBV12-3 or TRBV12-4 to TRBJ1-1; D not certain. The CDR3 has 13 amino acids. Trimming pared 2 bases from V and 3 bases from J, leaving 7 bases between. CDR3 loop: CASSLRADTEAFF. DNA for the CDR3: TGTGCCAGCAGTTTAAGGGCAGACACTGAAGCTTTCTTT.

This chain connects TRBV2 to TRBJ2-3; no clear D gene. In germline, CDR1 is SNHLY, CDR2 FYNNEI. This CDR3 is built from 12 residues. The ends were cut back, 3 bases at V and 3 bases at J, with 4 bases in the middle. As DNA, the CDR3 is TGTGCCAGCAGTGAGGGTACAGATACGCAGTATTTT. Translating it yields CASSEGTDTQYF.

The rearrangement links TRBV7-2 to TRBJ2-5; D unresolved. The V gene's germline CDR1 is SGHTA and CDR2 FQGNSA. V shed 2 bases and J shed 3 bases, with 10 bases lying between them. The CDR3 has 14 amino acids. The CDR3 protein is CASSLMERKETQYF. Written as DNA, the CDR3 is TGTGCCAGCAGCTTAATGGAGCGCAAAGAGACCCAGTACTTC. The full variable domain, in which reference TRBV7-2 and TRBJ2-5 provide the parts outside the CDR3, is GAGVSQSPSNKVTEKGKDVELRCDPISGHTALYWYRQSLGQGLEFLIYFQGNSAPDKSGLPSDRFSAERTGGSVSTLTIQRTQQEDSAVYLCASSLMERKETQYFGPGTRLLVL.

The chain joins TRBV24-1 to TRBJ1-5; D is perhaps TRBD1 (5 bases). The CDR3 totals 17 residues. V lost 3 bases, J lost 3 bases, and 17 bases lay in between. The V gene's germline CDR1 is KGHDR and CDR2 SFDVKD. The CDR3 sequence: CATSDPGDPNDNQPQHF. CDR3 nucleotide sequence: TGTGCCACCAGTGATCCCGGGGACCCAAACGACAATCAGCCCCAGCATTTT.

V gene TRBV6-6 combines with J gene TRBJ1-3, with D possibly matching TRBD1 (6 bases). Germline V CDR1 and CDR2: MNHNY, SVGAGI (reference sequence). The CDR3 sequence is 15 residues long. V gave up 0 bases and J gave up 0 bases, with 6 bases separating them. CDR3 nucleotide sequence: TGTGCCAGCAGTTACTCGGACAGCTCTGGAAACACCATATATTTT. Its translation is CASSYSDSSGNTIYF.

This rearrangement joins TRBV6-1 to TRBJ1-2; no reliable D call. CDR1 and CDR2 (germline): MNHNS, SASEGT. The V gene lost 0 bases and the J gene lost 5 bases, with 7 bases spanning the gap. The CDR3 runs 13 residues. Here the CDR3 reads CASSEAPGYGYTF. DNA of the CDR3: TGTGCCAGCAGTGAAGCGCCCGGGTATGGCTACACCTTC.

The CDR3 DNA is TGTGCCATCAGGAGGACAGGGGGCCTCAATGAGCAGTTCTTC. Translated, it gives CAIRRTGGLNEQFF. This sequence joins TRBV10-3 and TRBJ2-1; 11 positions match TRBD1. V lost 6 bases and J lost 6; bases outside the gene matches: 4. The CDR3 has 14 residues. The germline V gene encodes CDR1 ENHRY and CDR2 SYGVKD.